This T cell receptor beta chain derives from a study of T cell repertoires in cytomegalovirus infection. Study in general: CMV infection and matching HLA type were both indicated by public TCR beta signatures. Study-level results: Dominant in the ex vivo response were TCR beta clonotypes restricted by HLA-C and specific for CMV.

Concerning this clonotype itself: No antigen is known for it.

One entry per CDR3 protein, called by TCRdb with MiXCR from the reads. Of roughly 100,000 distinct CDR3 sequences in the sample, 15% to 20% were seen once. CDR3 length: 14 residues. Between the trimmed V and J ends, which lost 5 bases and 1 base, there was a span of 9 bases. Specimen: PBMCs. The TCR comes from a human donor in good health (CMV status not recorded). Some clones in this sample may be carry-over from other donors' samples. The rearrangement joins TRBV12-3 or TRBV12-4 to TRBJ2-1; no reliable D call. This CDR3 reads CASSAKMSYNEQFF. CDR3 coding DNA: TGTGCCAGCAGTGCTAAAATGTCCTACAATGAGCAGTTCTTC.